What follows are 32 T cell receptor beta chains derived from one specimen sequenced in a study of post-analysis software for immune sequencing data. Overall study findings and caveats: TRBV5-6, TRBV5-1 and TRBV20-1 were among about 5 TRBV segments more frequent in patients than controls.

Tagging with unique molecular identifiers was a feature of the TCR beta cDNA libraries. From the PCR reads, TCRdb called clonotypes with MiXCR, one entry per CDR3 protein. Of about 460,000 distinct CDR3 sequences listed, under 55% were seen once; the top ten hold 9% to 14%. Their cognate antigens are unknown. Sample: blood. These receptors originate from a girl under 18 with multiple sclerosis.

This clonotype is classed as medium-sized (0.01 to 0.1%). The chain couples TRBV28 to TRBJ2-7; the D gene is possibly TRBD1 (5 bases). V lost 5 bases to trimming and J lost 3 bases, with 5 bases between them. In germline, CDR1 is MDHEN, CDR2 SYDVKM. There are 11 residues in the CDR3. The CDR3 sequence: CASSDSYEQYF. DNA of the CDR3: TGTGCCAGCAGTGACAGCTACGAGCAGTACTTC.

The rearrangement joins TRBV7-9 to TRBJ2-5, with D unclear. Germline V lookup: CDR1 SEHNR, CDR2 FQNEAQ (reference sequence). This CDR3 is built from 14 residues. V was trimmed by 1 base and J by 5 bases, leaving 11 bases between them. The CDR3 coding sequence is TGTGCCAGCAGCTTAGGGAATAGGCGGGAGACCCAGTACTTC. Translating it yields CASSLGNRRETQYF.

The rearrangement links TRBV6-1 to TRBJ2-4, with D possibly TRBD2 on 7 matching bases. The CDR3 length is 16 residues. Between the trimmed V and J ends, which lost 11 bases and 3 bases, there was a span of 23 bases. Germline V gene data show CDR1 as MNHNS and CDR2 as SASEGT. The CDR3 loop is CAGALGGGTLKNIQYF. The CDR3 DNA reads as TGTGCCGGAGCACTCGGCGGGGGCACACTCAAAAACATTCAGTACTTC.

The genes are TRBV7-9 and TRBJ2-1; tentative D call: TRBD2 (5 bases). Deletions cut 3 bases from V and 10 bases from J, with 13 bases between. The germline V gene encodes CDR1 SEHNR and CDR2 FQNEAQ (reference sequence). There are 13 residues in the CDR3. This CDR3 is CASSFRPGNEQFF. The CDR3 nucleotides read TGTGCCAGCAGCTTTCGCCCGGGGAACGAGCAGTTCTTC.

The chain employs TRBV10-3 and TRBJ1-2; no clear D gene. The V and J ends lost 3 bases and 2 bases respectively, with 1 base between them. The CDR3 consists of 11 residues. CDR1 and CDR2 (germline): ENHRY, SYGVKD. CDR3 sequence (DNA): TGTGCCATCAGTGACAACTATGGCTACACCTTC. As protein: CAISDNYGYTF.

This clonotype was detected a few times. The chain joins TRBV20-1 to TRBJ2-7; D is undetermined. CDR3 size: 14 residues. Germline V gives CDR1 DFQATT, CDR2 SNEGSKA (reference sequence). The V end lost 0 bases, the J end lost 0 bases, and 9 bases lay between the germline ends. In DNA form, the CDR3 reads TGCAGTGCTAGAGACCCTGGAAGCTCCTACGAGCAGTACTTC. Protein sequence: CSARDPGSSYEQYF.

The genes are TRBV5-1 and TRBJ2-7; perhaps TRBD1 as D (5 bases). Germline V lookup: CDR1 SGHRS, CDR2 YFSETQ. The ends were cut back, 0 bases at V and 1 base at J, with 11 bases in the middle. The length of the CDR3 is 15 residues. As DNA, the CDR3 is TGCGCCAGCAGCTTGGAACCAGGGCAATCCTACGAGCAGTACTTC. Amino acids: CASSLEPGQSYEQYF. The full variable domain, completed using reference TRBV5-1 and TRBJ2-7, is KAGVTQTPRYLIKTRGQQVTLSCSPISGHRSVSWYQQTPGQGLQFLFEYFSETQRNKGNFPGRFSGRQFSNSRSEMNVSTLELGDSALYLCASSLEPGQSYEQYFGPGTRLTVT.

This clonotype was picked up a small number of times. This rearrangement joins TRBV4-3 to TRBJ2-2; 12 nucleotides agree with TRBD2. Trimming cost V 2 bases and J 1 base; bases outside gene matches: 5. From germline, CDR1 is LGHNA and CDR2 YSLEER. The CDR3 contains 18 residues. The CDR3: CASSQLAGGPGNTGELFF. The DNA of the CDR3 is TGCGCCAGCAGCCAACTAGCGGGAGGGCCGGGGAACACCGGGGAGCTGTTTTTT.

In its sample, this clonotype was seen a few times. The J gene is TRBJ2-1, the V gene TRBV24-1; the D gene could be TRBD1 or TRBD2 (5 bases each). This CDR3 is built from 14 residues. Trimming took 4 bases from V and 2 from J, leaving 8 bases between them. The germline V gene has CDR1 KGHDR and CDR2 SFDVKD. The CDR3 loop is CATSDRDPYNEQFF. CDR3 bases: TGTGCCACCAGTGACCGGGACCCCTACAATGAGCAGTTCTTC.

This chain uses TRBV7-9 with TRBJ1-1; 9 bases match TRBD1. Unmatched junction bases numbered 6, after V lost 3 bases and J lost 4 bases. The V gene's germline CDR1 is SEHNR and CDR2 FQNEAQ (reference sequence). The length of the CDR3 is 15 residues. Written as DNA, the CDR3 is TGTGCCAGCAGCTTGGGGACAGGGTTGGGCACTGAAGCTTTCTTT. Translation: CASSLGTGLGTEAFF.

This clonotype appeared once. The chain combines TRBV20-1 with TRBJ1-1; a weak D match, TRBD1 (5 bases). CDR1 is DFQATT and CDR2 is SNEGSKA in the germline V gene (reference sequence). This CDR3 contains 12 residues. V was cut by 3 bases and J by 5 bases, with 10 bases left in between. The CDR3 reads CSASPGKTEAFF. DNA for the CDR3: TGCAGTGCTAGTCCAGGGAAAACTGAAGCTTTCTTT.

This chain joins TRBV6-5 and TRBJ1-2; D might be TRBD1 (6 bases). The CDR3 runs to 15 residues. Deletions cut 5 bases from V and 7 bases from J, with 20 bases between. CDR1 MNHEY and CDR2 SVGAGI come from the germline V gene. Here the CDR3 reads CASSDGTPGGGGYTF. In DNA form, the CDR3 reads TGTGCCAGCAGTGACGGGACACCCGGCGGTGGTGGCTACACCTTC.

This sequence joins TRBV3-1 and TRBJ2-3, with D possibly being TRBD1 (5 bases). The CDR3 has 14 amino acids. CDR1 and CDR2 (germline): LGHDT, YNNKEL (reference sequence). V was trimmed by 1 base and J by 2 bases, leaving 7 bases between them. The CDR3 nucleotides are TGTGCCAGCAGCCAAGGGACACACACAGATACGCAGTATTTT. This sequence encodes CASSQGTHTDTQYF.

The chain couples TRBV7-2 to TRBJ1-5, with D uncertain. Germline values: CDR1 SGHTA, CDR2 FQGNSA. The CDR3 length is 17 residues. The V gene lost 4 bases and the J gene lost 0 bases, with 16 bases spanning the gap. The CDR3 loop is CASSSRLGSYSNQPQHF. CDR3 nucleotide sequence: TGTGCCAGCAGCTCGCGACTGGGATCATATAGCAATCAGCCCCAGCATTTT.

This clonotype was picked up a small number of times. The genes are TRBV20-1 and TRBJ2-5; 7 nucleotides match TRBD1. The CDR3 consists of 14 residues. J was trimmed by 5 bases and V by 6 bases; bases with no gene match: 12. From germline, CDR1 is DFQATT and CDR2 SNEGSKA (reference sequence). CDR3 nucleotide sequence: TGCAGTGCCGGGGACAGTGAGGGTTTCGAGACCCAGTACTTC. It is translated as CSAGDSEGFETQYF.

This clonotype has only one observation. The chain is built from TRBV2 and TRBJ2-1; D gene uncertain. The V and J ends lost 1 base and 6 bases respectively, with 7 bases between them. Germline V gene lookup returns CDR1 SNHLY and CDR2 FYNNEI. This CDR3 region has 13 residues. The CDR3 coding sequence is TGTGCCAGCAGTGAAGAATCCCGCAATGAGCAGTTCTTC. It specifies CASSEESRNEQFF.

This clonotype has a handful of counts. CDR3 DNA: TGCAGCGTGGAGGGAACAGGACCCTCTGGAAACACCATATATTTT. Amino acid sequence: CSVEGTGPSGNTIYF. This sequence joins TRBV29-1 and TRBJ1-3; D possibly corresponds to TRBD1 (5 bases). The germline gives CDR1 SQVTM, CDR2 ANQGSEA. This CDR3 is 15 amino acids long. V was clipped by 6 bases and J by 0 bases, with 15 bases between them.

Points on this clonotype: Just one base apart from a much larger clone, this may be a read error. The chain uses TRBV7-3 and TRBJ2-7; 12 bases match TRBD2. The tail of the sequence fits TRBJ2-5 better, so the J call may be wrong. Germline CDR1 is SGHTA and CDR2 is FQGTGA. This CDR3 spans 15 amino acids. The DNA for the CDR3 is TGTGCCAGCAGCTTCGGGACTAGCGGGCGGGAGACCCAGTACTTC. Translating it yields CASSFGTSGRETQYF.

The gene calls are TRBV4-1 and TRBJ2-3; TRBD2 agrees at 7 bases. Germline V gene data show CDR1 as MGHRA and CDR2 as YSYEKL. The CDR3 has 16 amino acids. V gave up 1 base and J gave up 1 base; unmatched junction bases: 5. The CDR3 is CASSQVSSGRTDTQYF. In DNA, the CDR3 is TGCGCCAGCAGCCAAGTATCTAGCGGCCGCACAGATACGCAGTATTTT.

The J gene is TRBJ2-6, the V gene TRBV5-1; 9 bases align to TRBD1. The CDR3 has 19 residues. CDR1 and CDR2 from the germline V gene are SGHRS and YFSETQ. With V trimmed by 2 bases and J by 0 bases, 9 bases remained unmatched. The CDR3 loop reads CASSFMDRGEGSGANVLTF. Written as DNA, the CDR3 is TGCGCCAGCAGCTTTATGGACAGGGGCGAGGGCTCTGGGGCCAACGTCCTGACTTTC.

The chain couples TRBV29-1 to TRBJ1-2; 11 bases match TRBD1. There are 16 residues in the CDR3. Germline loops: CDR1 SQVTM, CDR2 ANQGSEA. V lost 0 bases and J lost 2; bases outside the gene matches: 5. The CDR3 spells CSVEDQWDRGNYGYTF. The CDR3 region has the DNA TGCAGCGTTGAAGATCAATGGGACAGGGGGAACTATGGCTACACCTTC.

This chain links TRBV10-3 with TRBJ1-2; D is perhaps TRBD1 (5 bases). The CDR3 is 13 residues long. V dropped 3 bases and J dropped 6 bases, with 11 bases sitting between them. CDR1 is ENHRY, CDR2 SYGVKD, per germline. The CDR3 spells CAISESGSHGYTF. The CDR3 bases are TGTGCCATCAGTGAATCAGGGAGTCATGGCTACACCTTC.

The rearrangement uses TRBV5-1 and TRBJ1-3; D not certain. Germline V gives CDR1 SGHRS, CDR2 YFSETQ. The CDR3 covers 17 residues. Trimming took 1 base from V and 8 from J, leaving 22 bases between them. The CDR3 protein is CASSLKAGGFLRDTIYF. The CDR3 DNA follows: TGCGCCAGCAGCTTGAAGGCGGGAGGGTTCCTGCGTGACACCATATATTTT.

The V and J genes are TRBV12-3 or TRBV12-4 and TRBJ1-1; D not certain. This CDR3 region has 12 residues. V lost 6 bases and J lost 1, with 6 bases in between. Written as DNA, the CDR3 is TGTGCCAGCAGGGACTCGAACACTGAAGCTTTCTTT. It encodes CASRDSNTEAFF.

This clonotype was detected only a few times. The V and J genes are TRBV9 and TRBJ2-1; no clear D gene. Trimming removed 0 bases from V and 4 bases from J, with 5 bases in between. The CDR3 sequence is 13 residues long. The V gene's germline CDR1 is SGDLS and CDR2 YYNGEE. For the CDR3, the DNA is TGTGCCAGCAGCGTAGCGGAGTACAATGAGCAGTTCTTC. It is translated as CASSVAEYNEQFF.

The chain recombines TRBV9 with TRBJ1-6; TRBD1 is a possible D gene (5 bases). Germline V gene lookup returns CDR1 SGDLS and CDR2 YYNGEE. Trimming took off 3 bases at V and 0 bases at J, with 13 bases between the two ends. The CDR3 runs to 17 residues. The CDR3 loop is CASSARDVFSYNSPLHF. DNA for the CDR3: TGTGCCAGCAGCGCTAGGGACGTCTTCTCCTATAATTCACCCCTCCACTTT.

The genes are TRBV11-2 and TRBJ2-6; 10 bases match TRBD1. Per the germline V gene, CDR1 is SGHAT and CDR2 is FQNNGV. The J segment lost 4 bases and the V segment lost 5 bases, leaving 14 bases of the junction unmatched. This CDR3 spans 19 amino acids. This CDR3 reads CASSPSAWDRGKGANVLTF. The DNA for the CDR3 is TGTGCCAGCAGCCCAAGTGCTTGGGACAGGGGAAAGGGGGCCAACGTCCTGACTTTC.

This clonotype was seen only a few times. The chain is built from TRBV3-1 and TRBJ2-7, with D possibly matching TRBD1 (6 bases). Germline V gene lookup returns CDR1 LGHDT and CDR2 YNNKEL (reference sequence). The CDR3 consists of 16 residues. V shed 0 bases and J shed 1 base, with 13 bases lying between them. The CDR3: CASSQDRGTLSYEQYF. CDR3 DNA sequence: TGTGCCAGCAGCCAAGATCGAGGGACACTGTCCTACGAGCAGTACTTC.

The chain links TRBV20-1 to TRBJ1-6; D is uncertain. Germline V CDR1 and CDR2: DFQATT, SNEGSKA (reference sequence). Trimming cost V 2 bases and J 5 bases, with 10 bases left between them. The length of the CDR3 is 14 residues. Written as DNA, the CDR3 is TGCAGTGCTAGACGAGGTGGGGATAATTCACCCCTCCACTTT. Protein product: CSARRGGDNSPLHF.

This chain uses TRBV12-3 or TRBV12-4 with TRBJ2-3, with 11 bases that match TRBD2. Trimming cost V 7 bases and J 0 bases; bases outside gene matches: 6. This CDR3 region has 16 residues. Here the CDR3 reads CASTTSGTGSTDTQYF. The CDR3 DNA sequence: TGTGCCAGCACGACTAGCGGGACGGGTAGCACAGATACGCAGTATTTT.

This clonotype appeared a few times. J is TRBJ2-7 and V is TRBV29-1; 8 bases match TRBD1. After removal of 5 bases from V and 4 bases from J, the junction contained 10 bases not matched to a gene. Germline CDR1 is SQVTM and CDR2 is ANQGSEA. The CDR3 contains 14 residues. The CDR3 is CSVIKQGVRYEQYF. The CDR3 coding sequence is TGCAGCGTTATAAAACAGGGGGTAAGGTACGAGCAGTACTTC.

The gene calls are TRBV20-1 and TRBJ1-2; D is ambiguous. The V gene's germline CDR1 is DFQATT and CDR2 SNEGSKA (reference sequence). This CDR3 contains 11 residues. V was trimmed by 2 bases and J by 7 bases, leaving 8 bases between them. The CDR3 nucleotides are TGCAGTGCTAGACCGGGCGGTGGCTACACCTTC. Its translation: CSARPGGGYTF.